The 30 T cell receptor beta chains below were found in one sample sequenced in a study of cytomegalovirus exposure and HLA in healthy donors. It was with 60 Vbeta and 13 Jbeta primers that the PCR ran. TCRdb keeps only in-frame clones here, not all; method: immunoSEQ multiplex PCR. The sample consists of just under 250,000 clones, 82% of them appearing once. Sequencing used PBMCs. These receptors all come from a woman in her thirties or forties in good health and CMV-seropositive.

CDR3 residues: CAWSPGLAVETQYF. The CDR3 bases are TGTGCCTGGAGTCCGGGACTAGCAGTGGAGACCCAGTACTTC. The V gene is TRBV30, the J gene TRBJ2-5; 9 bases map to TRBD2. V lost 2 bases, J lost 5 bases, and 6 bases stayed unmatched. CDR3 length: 14 residues. In germline, CDR1 is GTSNPN, CDR2 SVGIG (reference sequence).

The rearrangement uses TRBV7-2 and TRBJ2-7; TRBD2 might be the D (7 bases). Looked up from germline, CDR1 is SGHTA and CDR2 is FQGNSA. The CDR3 sequence is 14 residues long. The V end lost 5 bases, the J end lost 7 bases, and 18 bases lay between the germline ends. The CDR3 DNA is TGTGCCAGCAGCCCGACCCGGGGGGCTGGGGAGCAGTACTTC. Translating it yields CASSPTRGAGEQYF.

The chain carries TRBV5-4 and TRBJ2-1, with 9 bases matching TRBD2. This CDR3 is 15 amino acids long. Trimming cost V 2 bases and J 4 bases; bases outside gene matches: 4. In germline, CDR1 is SGHNT, CDR2 YYREEE (reference sequence). The CDR3 bases are TGTGCCAGCAGCTTTAGCGGGGGTCCTTACAATGAGCAGTTCTTC. This codes for CASSFSGGPYNEQFF.

In DNA form, the CDR3 reads TGTGCCAGCGATACAGGGAACAACGCTGAAGCTTTCTTT. Protein: CASDTGNNAEAFF. The chain has TRBV19 and TRBJ1-1; a weak D match, TRBD1 (6 bases). This CDR3 comprises 13 residues. V gave up 9 bases and J gave up 6 bases, with 17 bases separating them. The germline V gene has CDR1 LNHDA and CDR2 SQIVND (reference sequence).

The chain couples TRBV5-1 to TRBJ1-3, with D unresolved. V was shortened by 0 bases and J by 3 bases, with 4 bases between the two germline ends. The germline V gene encodes CDR1 SGHRS and CDR2 YFSETQ. The CDR3 is 13 residues long. CDR3 sequence: CASSLGSGNTIYF. The CDR3 coding sequence is TGCGCCAGCAGCTTGGGCAGTGGAAACACCATATATTTT.

The chain couples TRBV4-2 to TRBJ2-2; maybe TRBD2 (6 bases). V was pared by 0 bases and J by 2 bases, with 13 bases between. The CDR3 spans 17 residues. The germline V gene has CDR1 LGHNA and CDR2 YNFKEQ. As DNA, the CDR3 is TGTGCCAGCAGCCAAGAGCCGGGGCGGGGTAACACCGGGGAGCTGTTTTTT. Its protein product is CASSQEPGRGNTGELFF.

As concerns this clone: Other DNA sequences in the same sample also yield this CDR3. The chain has TRBV18 and TRBJ2-1; 9 positions agree with TRBD1. Germline CDR1 and CDR2: KGHSH and LQKENI. The CDR3 has 15 residues. V was clipped by 3 bases and J by 4 bases; unmatched bases: 4. The CDR3 region has the DNA TGTGCCAGCTCACCGGGACAGGGAAATTACAATGAGCAGTTCTTC. Encoded protein: CASSPGQGNYNEQFF. Drawing the rest from reference TRBV18 and TRBJ2-1, the complete variable domain is NAGVMQNPRHLVRRRGQEARLRCSPMKGHSHVYWYRQLPEEGLKFMVYLQKENIIDESGMPKERFSAEFPKEGPSILRIQQVVRGDSAAYFCASSPGQGNYNEQFFGPGTRLTVL.

This clone was found a few times. This sequence joins TRBV28 and TRBJ2-3; possibly TRBD2 for D (5 bases). The V end was cut by 5 bases, the J end by 4 bases, with 16 bases between. Germline loops: CDR1 MDHEN, CDR2 SYDVKM. This CDR3 spans 15 amino acids. The CDR3 DNA is TGTGCCAGCAGTCCTCGGACTCCATTGGCAGATACGCAGTATTTT. This translates into CASSPRTPLADTQYF.

The V call is TRBV6-5, the J call TRBJ2-7; tentative D call: TRBD1 (5 bases). V gave up 0 bases and J gave up 4 bases, with 7 bases separating them. Germline V gene sequence: CDR1 MNHEY, CDR2 SVGAGI. The CDR3 spans 13 residues. The CDR3 is CASSYSTAYEQYF. The CDR3 coding sequence is TGTGCCAGCAGTTACTCGACAGCTTACGAGCAGTACTTC.

The CDR3 sequence is CASSQDLGGAPYEQYF. The CDR3 region has the DNA TGCGCCAGCAGCCAAGATCTCGGGGGGGCCCCCTACGAGCAGTACTTC. V and J are TRBV4-3 and TRBJ2-7, with 8 bases lining up with TRBD2. Unmatched junction bases numbered 6, after V lost 0 bases and J lost 2 bases. The CDR3 spans 16 residues. CDR1 is LGHNA and CDR2 is YSLEER in the germline V gene.

Only a few counts were recorded for this clone. The chain combines TRBV25-1 with TRBJ2-7; D is possibly TRBD1 (6 bases). The V and J ends lost 2 bases and 4 bases respectively, with 12 bases between them. The CDR3 length is 14 residues. Germline V gene lookup returns CDR1 MGHDK and CDR2 SYGVNS. The CDR3: CASSEHRVGYEQYF. The CDR3 DNA is TGTGCCAGCAGTGAACACAGGGTGGGGTACGAGCAGTACTTC.

This clone was counted between two and nine times. CDR3: CASRGDRGNSPLHF. CDR3 coding DNA: TGCGCCAGCCGCGGGGACAGGGGTAATTCACCCCTCCACTTT. The J gene is TRBJ1-6, the V gene TRBV4-3, with TRBD1 matching 10 bases. V was pared by 8 bases and J by 6 bases, with 4 bases of the junction left unmatched. This CDR3 has 14 amino acids. Germline lookup yields CDR1 LGHNA and CDR2 YSLEER.

The chain couples TRBV10-3 to TRBJ1-1, with D hard to call. The CDR3 sequence is 13 residues long. Germline loops: CDR1 ENHRY, CDR2 SYGVKD. Between the trimmed V and J ends, which lost 8 bases and 2 bases, there was a span of 12 bases. The CDR3 nucleotides are TGTGCCATCCGGGAGCGGGCTAACACTGAAGCTTTCTTT. Amino acid sequence: CAIRERANTEAFF.

Notes on this clone: The identical CDR3 is also encoded by other nucleotide sequences in the sample. This chain uses TRBV30 with TRBJ1-6; D is unresolved. The germline V gene has CDR1 GTSNPN and CDR2 SVGIG (reference sequence). The V and J ends lost 4 bases and 14 bases respectively, with 21 bases between them. The CDR3 extends over 14 amino acids. The CDR3 nucleotides read TGTGCCTGGAAGGCGGACGGGAAGCTACTGGCCCTCCACTTT. Translating it yields CAWKADGKLLALHF.

The rearrangement links TRBV10-3 to TRBJ2-7; 7 bases align to TRBD1. There are 16 residues in the CDR3. Looked up from germline, CDR1 is ENHRY and CDR2 is SYGVKD. V shed 10 bases and J 4 bases; nucleotides not matched to a gene: 19. The CDR3 here is CASQTPDGTESYEQYF. CDR3 bases: TGTGCCAGCCAAACCCCCGACGGGACAGAGTCTTACGAGCAGTACTTC.

This rearrangement joins TRBV14 to TRBJ1-1; D is perhaps TRBD1 (5 bases). Germline V lookup: CDR1 SGHDN, CDR2 FVKESK. Trimming took 1 base from V and 7 from J, leaving 13 bases between them. CDR3 size: 14 residues. CDR3 coding DNA: TGTGCCAGCAGCCAAGGAGGAGGGGTTGGTGAAGCTTTCTTT. Amino acids: CASSQGGGVGEAFF.

V gene TRBV13 combines with J gene TRBJ2-1, with 12 nucleotides matching TRBD2. The V gene end was trimmed by 5 bases and the J gene end by 12 bases; junction bases not matched to a gene: 17. The CDR3 consists of 17 residues. Germline V CDR1 and CDR2: PRHDT, FYEKMQ (reference sequence). Here the CDR3 reads CASSVTGTSGPLRGQFF. DNA for the CDR3: TGTGCCAGCAGCGTAACCGGGACTAGCGGGCCCCTCCGTGGGCAGTTCTTC.

The V gene is TRBV28, the J gene TRBJ2-2; TRBD2 aligns across 7 bases. The CDR3 is 12 amino acids. CDR1 MDHEN and CDR2 SYDVKM come from the germline V gene. The CDR3 DNA reads TGTGCGGGAGGGAGGAACACCGGGGAGCTGTTTTTT. Translated: CAGGRNTGELFF.

The chain recombines TRBV5-6 with TRBJ2-7; 7 nucleotides line up with TRBD1. The germline V gene encodes CDR1 SGHDT and CDR2 YYEEEE. This CDR3 is 15 amino acids long. V lost 4 bases and J lost 1; bases outside the gene matches: 8. The CDR3 loop reads CASSATTGISYEQYF. As DNA, the CDR3 is TGTGCCAGCAGCGCAACGACAGGGATTTCCTACGAGCAGTACTTC.

V is TRBV11-1 and J is TRBJ1-1; D perhaps matches TRBD1 (5 bases). The CDR3 is 16 residues long. Trimming shortened V by 2 bases and J by 1 base, and 14 bases separated the two germline ends. Germline CDR1 reads SGHAT; CDR2 reads FQDESV (reference sequence). In nucleotides, the CDR3 is TGTGCCAGCAGCTTATTAGCGGGACTCTCGAACACTGAAGCTTTCTTT. Translated, it gives CASSLLAGLSNTEAFF.

The V call is TRBV19, the J call TRBJ1-5; 9 bases fit TRBD1. CDR3 length: 14 residues. Germline loops: CDR1 LNHDA, CDR2 SQIVND (reference sequence). With 9 bases clipped from V and 10 bases from J, the junction kept 13 bases outside the gene matches. This CDR3 is CASNRDRAWGPQHF. The CDR3 DNA reads as TGTGCCAGCAACCGGGACAGGGCCTGGGGACCCCAGCATTTT.

V and J are TRBV5-6 and TRBJ1-2; D not certain. CDR1 is SGHDT and CDR2 is YYEEEE in the germline V gene. Trimming pared 3 bases from V and 1 base from J, leaving 10 bases between. This CDR3 region has 14 residues. CDR3 sequence (DNA): TGTGCCAGCAGCTGGGAGGCCATTAACTATGGCTACACCTTC. Amino acids: CASSWEAINYGYTF.

V and J are TRBV5-4 and TRBJ1-2; 7 bases are shared with TRBD1. V shed 2 bases, J shed 4 bases, and the junction held 5 bases outside the gene matches. The V gene's germline CDR1 is SGHNT and CDR2 YYREEE (reference sequence). CDR3 length: 14 residues. CDR3 nucleotides: TGTGCCAGCAGCTTCCCGACAGGGATCTATGGCTACACCTTC. Translating gives CASSFPTGIYGYTF.

The chain couples TRBV29-1 to TRBJ2-1, with TRBD1 matching over 10 bases. The J segment lost 9 bases and the V segment lost 6 bases, leaving 5 bases of the junction unmatched. The V gene's germline CDR1 is SQVTM and CDR2 ANQGSEA. This CDR3 contains 12 residues. The CDR3 region has the DNA TGCAGCGTCCGGACAGGGGGTCCTGAGCAGTTCTTC. Residues: CSVRTGGPEQFF.

The V call is TRBV4-2, the J call TRBJ1-3; D gene uncertain. Trimming removed 0 bases at V and 4 bases at J, with 13 bases between. Germline-derived CDR1 and CDR2 are LGHNA and YNFKEQ. The CDR3 has 16 amino acids. The CDR3 protein is CASSQDGGRGGNTIYF. CDR3 DNA sequence: TGTGCCAGCAGCCAAGATGGAGGACGTGGGGGAAACACCATATATTTT.

The rearrangement joins TRBV2 to TRBJ2-7, with TRBD2 matching 11 bases. CDR1 and CDR2 (germline): SNHLY, FYNNEI. This CDR3 region has 15 residues. Trimming at V came to 6 bases and at J to 0 bases, leaving 4 bases not matched to a gene. This CDR3 is CASRVTSGVSYEQYF. The CDR3 DNA sequence: TGTGCCAGCAGGGTGACTAGCGGGGTCTCCTACGAGCAGTACTTC.

This clone turned up a few times. The rearrangement joins TRBV7-9 to TRBJ2-2; 9 bases are shared with TRBD2. The V segment lost 3 bases and the J segment 1 base; nucleotides outside the gene matches: 0. The CDR3 loop spans 15 amino acids. From germline, CDR1 is SEHNR and CDR2 FQNEAQ (reference sequence). CDR3 region: CASSFSGGNTGELFF. The CDR3 coding sequence is TGTGCCAGCAGCTTTAGCGGGGGGAACACCGGGGAGCTGTTTTTT.

The gene calls are TRBV30 and TRBJ1-1, with TRBD1 matching over 7 bases. Germline values: CDR1 GTSNPN, CDR2 SVGIG (reference sequence). The CDR3 has 14 residues. Trimming removed 2 bases from V and 11 bases from J; junction bases left unmatched: 14. The CDR3 reads CAWSRDRQTTAAFF. The CDR3 DNA reads TGTGCCTGGAGTAGGGACAGACAAACAACGGCTGCTTTCTTT.

The chain uses TRBV5-1 and TRBJ2-1; 7 bases line up with TRBD2. Germline CDR1 is SGHRS and CDR2 is YFSETQ. There are 16 residues in the CDR3. Trimming at V came to 2 bases and at J to 8 bases, leaving 13 bases not matched to a gene. The DNA of the CDR3 is TGCGCCAGCAGCTTTAGCCAGCGGGAAGGGACGGATGAGCAGTTCTTC. Protein: CASSFSQREGTDEQFF. Full variable domain (outside the CDR3, taken from reference TRBV5-1 and TRBJ2-1): KAGVTQTPRYLIKTRGQQVTLSCSPISGHRSVSWYQQTPGQGLQFLFEYFSETQRNKGNFPGRFSGRQFSNSRSEMNVSTLELGDSALYLCASSFSQREGTDEQFFGPGTRLTVL.

The chain employs TRBV4-1 and TRBJ2-5; D remains ambiguous. V shed 1 base and J shed 2 bases, with 11 bases lying between them. The germline CDR1 and CDR2 sequences are MGHRA and YSYEKL. CDR3 length equals 15 residues. CDR3 coding DNA: TGCGCCAGCAGCCAAGGCCCTGTCAGGCAAGAGACCCAGTACTTC. Protein: CASSQGPVRQETQYF.